This entry describes one TCR beta chain. Its specificity is unknown. V lost 0 bases and J lost 3; bases outside the gene matches: 7. This CDR3 has 16 amino acids. Germline V gene data show CDR1 as GTSNPN and CDR2 as SVGIG (reference sequence). These data come from a study of cytomegalovirus exposure and HLA in healthy donors. Findings of the study overall: V- and J-gene trimming in TCR beta was tied to a missense DCLRE1C variant by an analysis performed later. In a later analysis, roughly 17,000 TCR beta sequences were associated with HLA alleles at 0.05 false discovery rate. It was about 150 TCR beta chains that were listed as cytomegalovirus-associated.

13 Jbeta primers and 60 Vbeta primers were used for the PCR. Clones were sequenced by immunoSEQ multiplex PCR, and TCRdb holds only the in-frame ones, with some missing. This table holds roughly 71,000 clones. Sequenced material: PBMCs. This TCR was sampled from a woman in her thirties or forties in good health and CMV-seropositive. This chain uses TRBV30 with TRBJ2-2; TRBD2 aligns across 7 bases. CDR3 coding DNA: TGTGCCTGGAGTGTACTTAGCGGGCGGCACACCGGGGAGCTGTTTTTT. It translates to CAWSVLSGRHTGELFF.